This is a list of T cell receptor beta chains from one sample in a study of stem cell transplantation in POMP-related autoinflammatory disease. Profiling relied on immunoSEQ multiplex PCR, and the TCRdb table lists in-frame clones only, not all of them. This table holds some 30,000 clones, around 90% found once. The sequenced sample was CD4+ T cells from PBMCs, obtained before stem cell transplantation. The receptors shown here come from a human donor with POMP-related autoinflammation and immune dysregulation (PRAID). Each CDR3 is given with its conserved first and last residue. The D gene is left open where the match is weak. Not all rows give a size; the values are once, few, many and, for expanded clones, a class.

>NA|TRBV29-1|TRBJ2-7|NA
CSATVLEYEQYF
TGCAGCGCAACCGTCCTAGAATACGAGCAGTACTTC
>few|TRBV28|TRBJ1-1|NA
CASSGTWASTEAFF
TGTGCCAGCAGTGGGACATGGGCTAGCACTGAAGCTTTCTTT
>NA|TRBV5-4|TRBJ2-7|NA
CASSNDYYEQYF
TGTGCCAGCAGCAACGACTACTACGAGCAGTACTTC
>few|TRBV7-9|TRBJ1-6|NA
CASSFGPYNSPLHF
TGTGCCAGCAGCTTTGGACCCTATAATTCACCCCTCCACTTT
>NA|TRBV19|TRBJ1-5|NA
CASSIDRGNQPQHF
TGTGCCAGTAGTATAGATCGAGGGAATCAGCCCCAGCATTTT
>NA|TRBV7-9|TRBJ1-4|NA
CASSEGRRLNEKLFF
TGTGCCAGCAGCGAGGGGAGAAGACTCAATGAAAAACTGTTTTTT
>NA|TRBV9|TRBJ1-3|NA
CASSVTSVSGNTIYF
TGTGCCAGCAGCGTAACATCCGTCTCTGGAAACACCATATATTTT
>NA|TRBV5-4|TRBJ2-5|NA
CASSLRLQETQYF
TGTGCCAGCAGCCTCCGGCTTCAAGAGACCCAGTACTTC
>NA|TRBV2|TRBJ2-7|TRBD1
CASSFQGQGTYEQYF
TGTGCCAGCAGTTTTCAGGGACAGGGGACCTACGAGCAGTACTTC
>NA|TRBV6-5|TRBJ2-3|TRBD2
CASSSLGSGGTDTQYF
TGTGCCAGCAGTTCCCTCGGTAGCGGGGGCACAGATACGCAGTATTTT